The following is a T cell receptor beta chain sequence with its context. Its antigen is still unknown. Analyses pooled second doses at about 4 or about 12 weeks. Assay: immunoSEQ multiplex PCR; the TCRdb copy retains only in-frame clones and omits some. The data show about 39,000 clones, with about 90% seen just once and over 30% held by the top ten. This sample stems from a study of T cell responses to AZD1222 COVID-19 vaccine. Study findings and constraints: Across the whole spike, CD4 TCRs peaked at regions 160-218 and 743-854. The study found Spike-specific TCR breadth and depth rose after two AZD1222 doses.

V was cut by 2 bases and J by 2 bases, with 12 bases left in between. Germline V gene lookup returns CDR1 MNHEY and CDR2 SVGAGI. CDR3 size: 15 residues. This sequence was found in an adult who received the AZD1222 COVID-19 vaccine. The sequences come from peripheral blood, collected 28 days after the second AZD1222 dose. The chain couples TRBV6-5 to TRBJ1-2; D possibly corresponds to TRBD1 (6 bases). CDR3 in amino acids: CASSYTHTGNYGYTF. CDR3 bases: TGTGCCAGCAGTTACACCCATACAGGGAACTATGGCTACACCTTC.